This TCR beta chain was retrieved from a study of blood T cell repertoires in COVID-19. The protocol was immunoSEQ multiplex PCR, while the TCRdb copy is restricted to in-frame clones and leaves out a portion. The sample includes more than 300,000 clones, 90% of them seen just once. The length of the CDR3 is 14 residues. Per the germline V gene, CDR1 is SNHLY and CDR2 is FYNNEI. The V segment lost 4 bases and the J segment 8 bases; nucleotides outside the gene matches: 5. The chain joins TRBV2 to TRBJ1-6; 7 bases line up with TRBD1. The receptor was isolated from a woman in her thirties who had been exposed to COVID-19. The sample taken for sequencing was PBMCs or T cells enriched from blood (not recorded which). The CDR3 sequence is CASSVRQGDSPLHF. DNA for the CDR3: TGTGCCAGCAGTGTGCGGCAGGGGGATTCACCCCTCCACTTT. Supplemented by reference TRBV2 and TRBJ1-6, the full variable domain reads EPEVTQTPSHQVTQMGQEVILRCVPISNHLYFYWYRQILGQKVEFLVSFYNNEISEKSEIFDDQFSVERPDGSNFTLKIRSTKLEDSAMYFCASSVRQGDSPLHFGNGTRLTVT.